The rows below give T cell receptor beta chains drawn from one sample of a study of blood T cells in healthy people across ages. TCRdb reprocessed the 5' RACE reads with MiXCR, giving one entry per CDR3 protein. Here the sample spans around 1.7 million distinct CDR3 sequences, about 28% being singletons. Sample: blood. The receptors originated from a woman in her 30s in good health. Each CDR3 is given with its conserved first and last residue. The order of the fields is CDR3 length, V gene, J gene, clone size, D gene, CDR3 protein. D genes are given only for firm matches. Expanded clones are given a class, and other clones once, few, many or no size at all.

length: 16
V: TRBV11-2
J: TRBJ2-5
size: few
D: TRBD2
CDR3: CASSIILAGGQETQYF

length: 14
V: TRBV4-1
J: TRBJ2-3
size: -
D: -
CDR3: CASSQGVDRAQQYF

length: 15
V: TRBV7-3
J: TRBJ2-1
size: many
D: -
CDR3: CASSLYGEGGNEQFF

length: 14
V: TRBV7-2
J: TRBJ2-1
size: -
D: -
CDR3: CASSPRGQYNEQFF

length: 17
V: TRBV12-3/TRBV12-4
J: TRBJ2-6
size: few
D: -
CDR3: CASSLSWLSSGANVLTF

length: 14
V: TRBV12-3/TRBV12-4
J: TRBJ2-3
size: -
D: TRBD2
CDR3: CASSRSGAPGTQYF

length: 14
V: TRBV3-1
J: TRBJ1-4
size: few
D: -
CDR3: CASSQQSTNGKLFF

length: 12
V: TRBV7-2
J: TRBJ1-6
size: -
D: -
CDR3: CASSLVASPLHF

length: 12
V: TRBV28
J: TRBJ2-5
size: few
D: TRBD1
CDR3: CASSLRTGSSYF

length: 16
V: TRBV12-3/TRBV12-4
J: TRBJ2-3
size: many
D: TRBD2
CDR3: CASSFPLAGSTDTQYF

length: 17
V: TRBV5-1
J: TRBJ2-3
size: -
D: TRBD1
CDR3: CASSSRQGTGPTDTQYF

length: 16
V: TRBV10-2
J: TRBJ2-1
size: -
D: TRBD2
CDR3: CASSDGRGASYNEQFF

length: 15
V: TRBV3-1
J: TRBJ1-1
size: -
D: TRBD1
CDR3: CASSHLDREGTEAFF

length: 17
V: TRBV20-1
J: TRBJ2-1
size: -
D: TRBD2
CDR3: CSARDPGLAGVNCGQFF

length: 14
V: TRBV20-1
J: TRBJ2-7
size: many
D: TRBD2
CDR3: CSAANLAGEYEQYF

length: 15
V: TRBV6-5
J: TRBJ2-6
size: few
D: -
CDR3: CASSYSMVGANVPTF

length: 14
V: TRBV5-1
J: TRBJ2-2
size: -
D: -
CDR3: CASGNPAGSGELFF

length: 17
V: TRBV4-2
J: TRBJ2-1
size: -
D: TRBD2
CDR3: CASSQARTSGSSNEQFF

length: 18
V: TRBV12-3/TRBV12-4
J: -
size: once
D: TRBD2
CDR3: CASSLARQRSGGRETQYF

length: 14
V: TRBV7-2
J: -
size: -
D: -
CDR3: CASGGGTSSYEQYF

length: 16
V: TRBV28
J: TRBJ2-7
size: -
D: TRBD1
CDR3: CASRKHAGTATYEQYF

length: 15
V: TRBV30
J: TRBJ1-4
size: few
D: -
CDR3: CAWSSRGASNEKLFF

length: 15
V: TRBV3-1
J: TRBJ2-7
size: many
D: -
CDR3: CASSQERDGGYEQYF

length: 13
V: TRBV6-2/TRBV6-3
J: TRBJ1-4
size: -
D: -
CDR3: CASSQKVYEKLFF

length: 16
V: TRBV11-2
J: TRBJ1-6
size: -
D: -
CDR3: CASSFALTESHSPLHF

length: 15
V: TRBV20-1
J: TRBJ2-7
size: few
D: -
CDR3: CSAPDYRDPSLEQYF

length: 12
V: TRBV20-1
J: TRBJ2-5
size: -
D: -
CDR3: CSARRAGETQYF

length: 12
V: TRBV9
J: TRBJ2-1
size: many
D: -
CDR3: CASSVEGGEQFF

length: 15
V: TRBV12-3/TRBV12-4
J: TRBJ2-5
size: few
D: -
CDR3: CASRSALPMQETQYF

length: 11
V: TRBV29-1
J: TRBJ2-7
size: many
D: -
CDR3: CSVGGGGEQYF

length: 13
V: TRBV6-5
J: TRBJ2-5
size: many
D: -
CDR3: CASSSPRMETQYF

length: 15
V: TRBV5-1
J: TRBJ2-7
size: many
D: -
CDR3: CASSLVPESTYEQYF

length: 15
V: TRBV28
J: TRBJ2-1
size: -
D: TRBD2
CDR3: CASSGGSGENNEQFF

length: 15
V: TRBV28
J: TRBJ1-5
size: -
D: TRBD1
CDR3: CASREGANGNQPQHF

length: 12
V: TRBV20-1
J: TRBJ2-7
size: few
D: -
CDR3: CSAYSPGDEQYF